This passage covers 18 T cell receptor beta chains from one sample sequenced in a study of blood T cells in healthy people across ages. Alongside a J-beta primer mix, a sample-barcoded 5' primer served in a second PCR lasting 7 to 11 cycles. Via MiXCR, TCRdb re-called the 5' RACE reads, giving one row per CDR3 protein. The data contain 1,800,000 or so distinct CDR3 sequences, about 39% of them singletons. The sequenced sample was blood. Source of these receptors: a human donor in good health.

This clonotype turned up a few times. The V call is TRBV12-3 or TRBV12-4, the J call TRBJ1-1; the D is unclear. The CDR3 has 13 amino acids. The V gene lost 3 bases and the J gene lost 3 bases, with 8 bases spanning the gap. The CDR3 region has the DNA TGTGCCAGCAGTTTTTCGGAGTACACTGAAGCTTTCTTT. This translates into CASSFSEYTEAFF.

The chain employs TRBV4-1 and TRBJ1-2; TRBD1 might be the D (6 bases). V dropped 6 bases and J dropped 5 bases, with 25 bases sitting between them. Germline values: CDR1 MGHRA, CDR2 YSYEKL. The CDR3 is made up of 17 amino acids. CDR3 DNA sequence: TGCGCCAGCAGGACTCCCGGACAGCGAGGGCCCGGGTATGGCTACACCTTC. Its translation is CASRTPGQRGPGYGYTF.

Many counts were recorded for this clonotype. The rearrangement uses TRBV29-1 and TRBJ2-3; no firm D call. CDR1 SQVTM and CDR2 ANQGSEA come from the germline V gene. The CDR3 is made up of 11 amino acids. Trimming took off 4 bases at V and 4 bases at J, with 6 bases between the two ends. CDR3 in amino acids: CSVGKADTQYF. CDR3 bases: TGCAGCGTTGGAAAGGCAGATACGCAGTATTTT.

The chain carries TRBV10-2 and TRBJ2-7; the match to TRBD2 covers 12 bases. The CDR3 totals 14 residues. CDR1 and CDR2 from the germline V gene are WSHSY and SAAADI. The ends lost 6 bases at V and 6 bases at J; junction bases unmatched: 6. The CDR3 loop reads CASRASGGVIEQYF. The CDR3 region has the DNA TGCGCCAGCAGGGCTAGCGGGGGGGTCATCGAGCAGTACTTC.

The chain recombines TRBV4-3 with TRBJ2-7, with TRBD1 identical over 9 bases. Germline CDR1 LGHNA, CDR2 YSLEER. The CDR3 totals 15 residues. Germline trimming cut 1 base from V and 6 bases from J; bases unmatched to any gene: 7. CDR3 sequence reads: CASSQVDRGPGEQYF. CDR3 nucleotides: TGCGCCAGCAGCCAAGTGGACAGGGGACCTGGCGAGCAGTACTTC.

This clonotype was detected only a few times. The gene calls are TRBV9 and TRBJ2-3; 7 positions match TRBD2. This CDR3 contains 16 residues. From germline, CDR1 is SGDLS and CDR2 YYNGEE. With 4 bases clipped from V and 2 bases from J, the junction kept 10 bases outside the gene matches. Here the CDR3 reads CASSTGTERDTDTQYF. The CDR3 DNA is TGTGCCAGCAGCACCGGGACTGAGCGGGACACAGATACGCAGTATTTT.

The rearrangement uses TRBV28 and TRBJ1-1; D might be TRBD1 (6 bases). The CDR3 sequence is 14 residues long. From germline, CDR1 is MDHEN and CDR2 SYDVKM. V lost 11 bases and J lost 1, with 17 bases in between. The CDR3 loop is CAGISQGRNTEAFF. For the CDR3, the DNA is TGTGCCGGCATTAGCCAGGGGCGGAACACTGAAGCTTTCTTT. Full variable domain (rest looked up from reference TRBV28 and TRBJ1-1): DVKVTQSSRYLVKRTGEKVFLECVQDMDHENMFWYRQDPGLGLRLIYFSYDVKMKEKGDIPEGYSVSREKKERFSLILESASTNQTSMYLCAGISQGRNTEAFFGQGTRLTVV.

This clonotype was seen a handful of times. The chain recombines TRBV6-2 or TRBV6-3 with TRBJ1-2; the D is unclear. The V and J ends lost 2 bases and 6 bases respectively, with 10 bases between them. Germline CDR1 and CDR2: MNHEY and SVGEGT. The CDR3 has 13 amino acids. The CDR3 coding sequence is TGTGCCAGCAGTTACCCCAGTGGGAATGGCTACACCTTC. This codes for CASSYPSGNGYTF.

DNA of the CDR3: TGTGCTAGTGGTTTCACTCCGGGGGAGCCCTCTGGGGCCAACGTCCTGACTTTC. Its translation: CASGFTPGEPSGANVLTF. The chain recombines TRBV12-5 with TRBJ2-6; D might be TRBD2 (6 bases). Germline CDR1 LGHNT, CDR2 FRNRAP. There are 18 residues in the CDR3. V was shortened by 3 bases and J by 0 bases, with 15 bases between the two germline ends.

A few counts support this clonotype. This rearrangement joins TRBV7-2 to TRBJ2-3; 10 positions match TRBD2. This CDR3 contains 18 residues. V shed 1 base, J shed 8 bases, and the junction held 15 bases outside the gene matches. CDR1 is SGHTA, CDR2 FQGNSA, per germline. CDR3 region: CASSLVSASGGSPSTQYF. The CDR3 coding sequence is TGTGCCAGCAGCTTAGTCTCGGCTAGCGGGGGTTCCCCAAGTACGCAGTATTTT. Drawing the rest from reference TRBV7-2 and TRBJ2-3, the complete variable domain is GAGVSQSPSNKVTEKGKDVELRCDPISGHTALYWYRQSLGQGLEFLIYFQGNSAPDKSGLPSDRFSAERTGGSVSTLTIQRTQQEDSAVYLCASSLVSASGGSPSTQYFGPGTRLTVL.

This chain connects TRBV5-1 to TRBJ2-5; 9 bases match TRBD2. V lost 1 base to trimming and J lost 4 bases; unmatched junction nucleotides: 11. The CDR3 sequence is 17 residues long. Germline CDR1 reads SGHRS; CDR2 reads YFSETQ. CDR3 coding DNA: TGCGCCAGCAGCTTGCCGTCGGCAGCGGGGGGAGGAGAGACCCAGTACTTC. Translation: CASSLPSAAGGGETQYF.

This chain connects TRBV4-2 to TRBJ2-5, with 11 positions matching TRBD2. Germline V lookup: CDR1 LGHNA, CDR2 YNFKEQ. V lost 6 bases, J lost 0 bases, and 6 bases stayed unmatched. This CDR3 is 16 amino acids long. The CDR3 DNA follows: TGTGCCAGCAGACCGACTAGCGGGGAAAACCAAGAGACCCAGTACTTC. Its protein product is CASRPTSGENQETQYF.

The chain links TRBV3-1 to TRBJ1-1; unclear D gene. The CDR3 is made up of 13 amino acids. V lost 6 bases, J lost 0 bases, and 8 bases lay in between. The germline CDR1 and CDR2 sequences are LGHDT and YNNKEL (reference sequence). In DNA, the CDR3 is TGTGCCAGCAGGCGACATATGAACACTGAAGCTTTCTTT. Its translation is CASRRHMNTEAFF.

The table lists this clonotype with a count of one. The chain links TRBV15 to TRBJ1-1; 8 bases map to TRBD1. With V trimmed by 1 base and J by 3 bases, 7 bases remained unmatched. Germline-derived CDR1 and CDR2 are LNHNV and YYDKDF (reference sequence). The CDR3 runs 16 residues. CDR3 amino acids: CATSRGRQGSDTEAFF. Here the CDR3 DNA reads TGTGCCACCAGCAGAGGTAGACAGGGGAGTGACACTGAAGCTTTCTTT.

In this sample, this clonotype turned up once. This CDR3 reads CASSQDQGWGYGAFF. In DNA form, the CDR3 reads TGTGCCAGCAGCCAAGATCAGGGATGGGGGTACGGAGCTTTCTTT. V is TRBV14 and J is TRBJ1-1; tentative D call: TRBD1 (5 bases). Germline loops: CDR1 SGHDN, CDR2 FVKESK. V was pared by 0 bases and J by 10 bases, with 18 bases between. The CDR3 sequence is 15 residues long.

This clonotype showed up just a few times. The chain combines TRBV5-1 with TRBJ2-7, with 8 bases identical to TRBD1. This CDR3 has 16 amino acids. Looked up from germline, CDR1 is SGHRS and CDR2 is YFSETQ. J was trimmed by 2 bases and V by 4 bases; bases with no gene match: 11. This CDR3 reads CASSPDPGQGTYEQYF. The CDR3 nucleotides read TGCGCCAGCAGCCCCGATCCCGGACAGGGAACCTACGAGCAGTACTTC.

This clonotype was recorded only once. The V call is TRBV18, the J call TRBJ1-1, with 8 bases fitting TRBD1. The CDR3 length is 16 residues. The ends lost 2 bases at V and 1 base at J; junction bases unmatched: 6. CDR1 and CDR2 (germline): KGHSH, LQKENI. The CDR3 spells CASSPTRDRQNTEAFF. CDR3 DNA: TGTGCCAGCTCACCAACACGGGACAGGCAGAACACTGAAGCTTTCTTT.

The rearrangement uses TRBV12-3 or TRBV12-4 and TRBJ1-2, with D maybe TRBD1 (5 bases). The V gene lost 7 bases and the J gene lost 4 bases, with 13 bases spanning the gap. The CDR3 spans 13 residues. The CDR3 sequence is CASTMQRGYGYTF. The CDR3 DNA is TGTGCCAGCACCATGCAAAGGGGCTATGGCTACACCTTC.